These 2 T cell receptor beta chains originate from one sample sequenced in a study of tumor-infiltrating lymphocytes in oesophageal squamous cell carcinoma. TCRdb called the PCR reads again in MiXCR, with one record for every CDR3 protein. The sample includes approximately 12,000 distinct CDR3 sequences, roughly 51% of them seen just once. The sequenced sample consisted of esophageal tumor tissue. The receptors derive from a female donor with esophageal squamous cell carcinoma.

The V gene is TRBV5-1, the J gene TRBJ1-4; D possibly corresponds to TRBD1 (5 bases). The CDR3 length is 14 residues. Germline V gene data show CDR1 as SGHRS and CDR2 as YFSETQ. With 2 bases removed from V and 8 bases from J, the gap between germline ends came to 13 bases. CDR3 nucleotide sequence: TGCGCCAGCAGCTTAGGCCCAGGGTTAGAAAAACTGTTTTTT. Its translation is CASSLGPGLEKLFF.

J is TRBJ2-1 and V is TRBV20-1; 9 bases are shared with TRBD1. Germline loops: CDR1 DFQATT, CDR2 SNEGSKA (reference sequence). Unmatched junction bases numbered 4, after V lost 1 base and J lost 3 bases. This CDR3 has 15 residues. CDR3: CSARGTGGFYNEQFF. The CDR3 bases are TGCAGTGCTAGAGGAACAGGGGGCTTCTACAATGAGCAGTTCTTC.